These T cell receptor beta chains were read from a single sample in a study of T cells in narcolepsy. Method: immunoSEQ multiplex PCR; TCRdb's copy keeps in-frame clones and lacks some. The table records roughly 30,000 clones, 79% of them present only once. The specimen sequenced was memory (CD45RA-) CD4+ T cells from blood. The receptors derive from a human donor in good health. Both conserved end residues are part of each CDR3. A D gene is named only where the DNA matches it firmly. Where a row states a size, it is once, few, many or the class of an expanded clone; other rows omit it.

d_gene,j_gene,v_gene,abundance,CDR3aa,CDR3nt
NA,TRBJ1-2,TRBV10-3,NA,CAISKEGFDGYTF,TGTGCCATCTCGAAAGAGGGATTCGATGGCTACACCTTC
NA,TRBJ2-7,TRBV6-5,NA,CASSYMRSGEQYF,TGTGCCAGCAGTTACATGAGGTCCGGCGAGCAGTACTTC
NA,TRBJ2-5,TRBV7-2,NA,CASTYGETQYF,TGTGCCAGCACCTATGGTGAGACCCAGTACTTC
NA,TRBJ1-2,TRBV4-1,large,CASSHGRLHYGYTF,TGCGCCAGCAGCCACGGACGGCTCCACTATGGCTACACCTTC
NA,TRBJ2-5,TRBV5-1,NA,CASSLLAPETQYF,TGCGCCAGCAGCTTGCTGGCCCCAGAGACCCAGTACTTC
NA,TRBJ1-4,TRBV6-5,NA,CASSSPGRGAEKLFF,TGTGCCAGCAGTTCCCCAGGGAGAGGGGCGGAAAAACTGTTTTTT
NA,TRBJ2-4,TRBV6-6,NA,CASRPEELAPIQYF,TGTGCCAGCAGGCCCGAGGAACTAGCTCCCATTCAGTACTTC
TRBD1,TRBJ2-1,TRBV10-3,NA,CASLKDRGYNEQFF,TGTGCCTCTCTCAAGGACAGGGGCTACAATGAGCAGTTCTTC
NA,TRBJ2-2,TRBV5-4,NA,CASSYDRTGELFF,TGTGCCAGCAGCTACGACCGGACCGGGGAGCTGTTTTTT
NA,TRBJ1-1,TRBV5-5,NA,CASSLTGEAFF,TGTGCCAGCAGCTTGACAGGTGAAGCTTTCTTT
NA,TRBJ1-3,TRBV6-5,NA,CASSYGGPSSGNTIYF,TGTGCCAGCAGTTATGGAGGGCCGAGCTCTGGAAACACCATATATTTT
TRBD2,TRBJ2-3,TRBV7-3,NA,CASSFAGLAGGTDTQYF,TGTGCCAGCAGCTTTGCGGGACTAGCGGGAGGGACAGATACGCAGTATTTT
NA,TRBJ1-2,TRBV6-5,NA,CASSPRGGLNYGYTF,TGTGCCAGCAGCCCACGGGGGGGGCTAAACTATGGCTACACCTTC
NA,TRBJ1-1,TRBV28,NA,CASKKGQSRNTEAFF,TGTGCCAGCAAAAAAGGACAGTCTAGAAACACTGAAGCTTTCTTT
NA,TRBJ1-1,TRBV6-1,few,CASSTDILNTEAFF,TGTGCCAGCAGTACCGACATACTGAACACTGAAGCTTTCTTT
NA,TRBJ2-5,TRBV27,NA,CASSFGTGGGQETQYF,TGTGCCAGCAGTTTTGGTACAGGGGGGGGCCAAGAGACCCAGTACTTC
TRBD1,TRBJ2-5,TRBV6-1,NA,CASSDGDREETQYF,TGTGCCAGCAGTGATGGGGACAGGGAAGAGACCCAGTACTTC
NA,TRBJ2-7,TRBV6-6,NA,CASSYGGIYEQYF,TGTGCCAGCAGTTACGGGGGCATCTACGAGCAGTACTTC
TRBD1,TRBJ1-1,TRBV18,NA,CASSPSRTGANTEAFF,TGTGCCAGCTCACCATCCCGGACAGGGGCGAACACTGAAGCTTTCTTT
NA,TRBJ1-4,TRBV7-2,NA,CASSPEGASAEKLFF,TGTGCCAGCAGCCCCGAAGGGGCCTCGGCGGAAAAACTGTTTTTT
NA,TRBJ2-1,TRBV7-3,NA,CASSPVAGPYNEQFF,TGTGCCAGCAGCCCCGTTGCAGGGCCCTACAATGAGCAGTTCTTC
TRBD1,TRBJ2-3,TRBV2,NA,CASRWTGGANTQYF,TGTGCCAGCAGATGGACAGGGGGCGCGAATACGCAGTATTTT
NA,TRBJ2-1,TRBV7-9,NA,CASSTRGTERNNEQFF,TGTGCCAGCAGCACCCGTGGGACCGAGCGAAACAATGAGCAGTTCTTC
TRBD1,TRBJ2-3,TRBV10-1,once,CASSEPGQKSTDTQYF,TGCGCCAGCAGTGAGCCGGGACAGAAAAGCACAGATACGCAGTATTTT
NA,TRBJ1-3,TRBV5-5,NA,CASSRFSGNTIYF,TGTGCCAGCAGCAGGTTCTCTGGAAACACCATATATTTT
NA,TRBJ1-2,TRBV6-5,NA,CASSYFGTPGNGYTF,TGTGCCAGCAGTTACTTCGGGACTCCTGGCAATGGCTACACCTTC
TRBD2,TRBJ2-3,TRBV7-2,once,CASSLGTSVDTQYF,TGTGCCAGCAGCTTAGGGACTAGCGTAGATACGCAGTATTTT
TRBD1,TRBJ1-4,TRBV19,NA,CASSMGQGEEKLFF,TGTGCCAGTAGTATGGGACAGGGCGAAGAAAAACTGTTTTTT
NA,TRBJ1-5,TRBV5-5,NA,CASSFDRSNQPQHF,TGTGCCAGCAGCTTCGACCGTTCTAATCAGCCCCAGCATTTT
TRBD2,TRBJ2-7,TRBV11-2,NA,CASSQASGRAVQYF,TGTGCCAGCAGCCAAGCTAGCGGGAGGGCCGTTCAGTACTTC
TRBD2,TRBJ2-7,TRBV2,NA,CASNLIAGATREQYF,TGTGCCAGCAACCTAATAGCGGGAGCTACCCGAGAGCAGTACTTC
NA,TRBJ1-3,TRBV28,NA,CASRISGTTGNTIYF,TGTGCCAGCAGAATATCCGGGACAACTGGAAACACCATATATTTT
NA,TRBJ1-1,TRBV27,few,CASSLSGWGQLNTEAFF,TGTGCCAGCAGTTTATCCGGGTGGGGGCAGTTGAACACTGAAGCTTTCTTT
TRBD2,TRBJ2-1,TRBV15,NA,CATSREGLADNEQFF,TGTGCCACCAGCAGAGAGGGACTAGCGGACAATGAGCAGTTCTTC
TRBD1,TRBJ1-2,TRBV10-3,NA,CAISENTGGGYTF,TGTGCCATCAGTGAGAACACAGGGGGCGGCTACACCTTC
NA,TRBJ2-3,TRBV7-2,NA,CASSLAPDTQYF,TGTGCCAGCAGCTTAGCGCCAGATACGCAGTATTTT
TRBD1,TRBJ2-1,TRBV29-1,NA,CSVGEAGGGHSYNEQFF,TGCAGCGTTGGGGAAGCAGGGGGCGGGCACTCCTACAATGAGCAGTTCTTC
NA,TRBJ1-2,TRBV28,NA,CASMGGGGGYTF,TGTGCCAGCATGGGGGGAGGGGGTGGCTACACCTTC